This passage covers 27 T cell receptor beta chains from one sample sequenced in a study of PD-L1 blockade in urothelial cancer (dated by TCRdb to the late 2010s). The receptor library was made with the immunoSEQ multiplex PCR assay. What TCRdb holds here is the immuneACCESS table cut down to in-frame rearrangements. Part of the clones is not present; checked against another copy, under half of the missing clones reflect an unresolved V gene, and the others are unexplained. The sample table shows fewer than 50,000 clones, and about 88% are seen once. The top ten constitute over 20% of the sample. The time point label, as the study defines it: peripheral blood 6 weeks after treatment start. The specimen was PBMCs, collected around atezolizumab (anti-PD-L1) treatment. These receptors were taken from a man aged 55 to 70 with urothelial cancer.

This clone has more than one count but fewer than ten. The rearrangement links TRBV11-2 to TRBJ2-7; weak D call: TRBD1 (6 bases). In germline, CDR1 is SGHAT, CDR2 FQNNGV. CDR3 length: 13 amino acids. With 5 bases removed from V and 1 base from J, the gap between germline ends came to 9 bases. This chain's CDR3 is CASSQDSSYEQYF. The CDR3 bases are TGTGCCAGCAGCCAGGACAGTTCCTACGAGCAGTACTTC.

This chain connects TRBV18 to TRBJ2-7; 9 positions match TRBD2. The germline V gene has CDR1 KGHSH and CDR2 LQKENI. The CDR3 extends over 18 amino acids. V lost 2 bases and J lost 2; bases outside the gene matches: 13. The CDR3 here is CASSPMSSGRVWTYEQYF. CDR3 DNA: TGTGCCAGCTCACCAATGAGTAGCGGGAGAGTCTGGACCTACGAGCAGTACTTC.

V and J are TRBV2 and TRBJ1-3; the match to TRBD1 covers 8 bases. Germline V gene sequence: CDR1 SNHLY, CDR2 FYNNEI. The CDR3 sequence is 13 residues long. The J segment lost 4 bases and the V segment lost 4 bases, leaving 0 bases of the junction unmatched. The CDR3 protein is CASSGTGGNTIYF. The CDR3 nucleotides are TGTGCCAGCAGTGGGACAGGGGGAAACACCATATATTTT.

The chain links TRBV18 to TRBJ2-7, with a weak D call TRBD2 (5 bases). The CDR3 consists of 15 residues. Germline-derived CDR1 and CDR2 are KGHSH and LQKENI. Trimming took 2 bases from V and 2 from J, leaving 13 bases between them. The CDR3 bases are TGTGCCAGCTCACCAGGTAAGAGGGAGACCTACGAGCAGTACTTC. Residues: CASSPGKRETYEQYF.

The sample holds one count of this clone. This chain connects TRBV11-2 to TRBJ2-3, with 8 bases matching TRBD2. With 1 base clipped from V and 8 bases from J, the junction kept 11 bases outside the gene matches. The CDR3 extends over 16 amino acids. Germline V CDR1 and CDR2: SGHAT, FQNNGV. Written as DNA, the CDR3 is TGTGCCAGCAGCTTAGTATCCGCGGGGGGCCTAGGTACGCAGTATTTT. Residues: CASSLVSAGGLGTQYF.

The chain joins TRBV9 to TRBJ2-2; 7 positions agree with TRBD2. V shed 2 bases and J 6 bases; nucleotides not matched to a gene: 13. CDR1 and CDR2 from the germline V gene are SGDLS and YYNGEE. CDR3 size: 17 residues. CDR3 region: CASSVRTSISIPGELFF. The CDR3 bases are TGTGCCAGCAGCGTTAGGACTAGTATCAGTATCCCCGGGGAGCTGTTTTTT.

This chain joins TRBV19 and TRBJ2-3; 9 nucleotides match TRBD2. V trimming: 9 bases; J trimming: 0 bases; junction bases outside the gene matches: 10. The CDR3 length is 16 residues. In germline, CDR1 is LNHDA, CDR2 SQIVND (reference sequence). In nucleotides, the CDR3 is TGTGCCAGCACGACTCTAGCGGGATCTAGCACAGATACGCAGTATTTT. Its translation: CASTTLAGSSTDTQYF.

The rearrangement uses TRBV19 and TRBJ2-5, with 13 bases identical to TRBD2. Germline V gene data show CDR1 as LNHDA and CDR2 as SQIVND (reference sequence). The CDR3 is made up of 18 amino acids. V shed 5 bases and J 5 bases; nucleotides not matched to a gene: 14. The CDR3 DNA follows: TGTGCCAGTAGTCCCCGGAAGACTAGCGGGAGGTTTAGGGAGACCCAGTACTTC. It yields the protein CASSPRKTSGRFRETQYF. Based on the CDR3 plus reference TRBV19 and TRBJ2-5, the full variable domain is DGGITQSPKYLFRKEGQNVTLSCEQNLNHDAMYWYRQDPGQGLRLIYYSQIVNDFQKGDIAEGYSVSREKKESFPLTVTSAQKNPTAFYLCASSPRKTSGRFRETQYFGPGTRLLVL.

V is TRBV5-4 and J is TRBJ1-5; 9 nucleotides match TRBD1. CDR3 length: 15 amino acids. The germline V gene has CDR1 SGHNT and CDR2 YYREEE (reference sequence). The V segment lost 0 bases and the J segment 3 bases; nucleotides outside the gene matches: 1. CDR3 nucleotide sequence: TGTGCCAGCAGCTTGGGGACAGGGGACAATCAGCCCCAGCATTTT. Protein sequence: CASSLGTGDNQPQHF.

V gene TRBV5-1 combines with J gene TRBJ2-2; 8 bases are shared with TRBD1. This CDR3 is 17 amino acids long. The J segment lost 1 base and the V segment lost 1 base, leaving 6 bases of the junction unmatched. Germline V gives CDR1 SGHRS, CDR2 YFSETQ. The CDR3 coding sequence is TGCGCCAGCAGCTTGCATCGGGACAGGTGGAACACCGGGGAGCTGTTTTTT. As protein: CASSLHRDRWNTGELFF.

This chain joins TRBV9 and TRBJ2-7; 12 positions agree with TRBD2. J lost 4 bases, V lost 0 bases, and 14 bases had no gene match. The CDR3 covers 19 residues. The germline CDR1 and CDR2 sequences are SGDLS and YYNGEE. CDR3 residues: CASSVDWRTSGDWAYEQYF. The CDR3 DNA sequence: TGTGCCAGCAGCGTAGACTGGAGGACTAGCGGGGATTGGGCTTACGAGCAGTACTTC.

The chain uses TRBV5-1 and TRBJ2-2; no definite D call. Germline V gene data show CDR1 as SGHRS and CDR2 as YFSETQ. The CDR3 extends over 11 amino acids. V lost 1 base and J 7 bases, leaving 2 bases between the germline ends. The CDR3 loop is CASSLLGELFF. The CDR3 DNA reads TGCGCCAGCAGCTTGCTCGGGGAGCTGTTTTTT.

This clone was counted a few times. This chain connects TRBV6-6 to TRBJ2-1; 7 bases align to TRBD2. Germline V lookup: CDR1 MNHNY, CDR2 SVGAGI (reference sequence). The V gene end was trimmed by 5 bases and the J gene end by 0 bases; junction bases not matched to a gene: 4. This CDR3 is built from 15 residues. Written as DNA, the CDR3 is TGTGCCAGCAGTCCGATAGCGGGCTCCTACAATGAGCAGTTCTTC. Translating gives CASSPIAGSYNEQFF.

The chain is built from TRBV2 and TRBJ2-3; 8 positions agree with TRBD2. V lost 6 bases to trimming and J lost 4 bases; unmatched junction nucleotides: 12. Germline V CDR1 and CDR2: SNHLY, FYNNEI. This CDR3 is 16 amino acids long. CDR3 bases: TGTGCCAGCAGAAAAGACCCGGGAGGGCGGGCAGATACGCAGTATTTT. The encoded protein is CASRKDPGGRADTQYF.

CDR3 amino acids: CAISDGGNQPQHF. CDR3 coding DNA: TGTGCCATCAGTGACGGGGGCAATCAGCCCCAGCATTTT. The V and J genes are TRBV10-3 and TRBJ1-5; D is unclear. This CDR3 spans 13 amino acids. Germline V CDR1 and CDR2: ENHRY, SYGVKD. V was cut by 3 bases and J by 2 bases, with 5 bases left in between.

V is TRBV11-3 and J is TRBJ1-6; 9 bases align to TRBD1. The CDR3 has 16 residues. Germline V gives CDR1 SGHNT, CDR2 YENEEA. With V trimmed by 5 bases and J by 7 bases, 9 bases remained unmatched. The CDR3 protein is CASSDKRTGENSPLHF. The CDR3 nucleotides are TGTGCCAGCAGCGATAAACGGACAGGGGAGAATTCACCCCTCCACTTT.

The chain uses TRBV5-1 and TRBJ2-7; 9 bases align to TRBD1. Unmatched junction bases numbered 6, after V lost 2 bases and J lost 6 bases. This CDR3 region has 14 residues. Germline assignment: CDR1 SGHRS and CDR2 YFSETQ. CDR3 nucleotides: TGCGCCAGCAGCTTATTAGGACAGGGGCCCGAGCAGTACTTC. It encodes CASSLLGQGPEQYF.

The chain links TRBV5-1 to TRBJ1-2; D call uncertain. Germline CDR1 is SGHRS and CDR2 is YFSETQ. CDR3 length equals 14 residues. Trimming took 0 bases from V and 8 from J, leaving 14 bases between them. Here the CDR3 reads CASSLDLGTRGYTF. DNA of the CDR3: TGCGCCAGCAGCTTGGATTTGGGAACTAGGGGCTACACCTTC. Combining the CDR3 with reference TRBV5-1 and TRBJ1-2 gives the whole variable domain KAGVTQTPRYLIKTRGQQVTLSCSPISGHRSVSWYQQTPGQGLQFLFEYFSETQRNKGNFPGRFSGRQFSNSRSEMNVSTLELGDSALYLCASSLDLGTRGYTFGSGTRLTVV.

Comment on this clone: The junction departs from germline at one end; a sequencing error may be responsible. The chain joins TRBV7-7 to TRBJ1-3; weak D call: TRBD1 (5 bases). This CDR3 contains 13 residues. Germline V lookup: CDR1 SSHAT, CDR2 FNYEAQ (reference sequence). CDR3 coding DNA: TGTGCTAGCAGCTCGGACATCCGAAACACCATATATTTT. Protein sequence: CASSSDIRNTIYF.

A few counts support this clone. The chain couples TRBV25-1 to TRBJ1-1; D remains unclear. The V gene lost 4 bases and the J gene lost 8 bases, with 8 bases spanning the gap. The CDR3 is made up of 11 amino acids. In germline, CDR1 is MGHDK, CDR2 SYGVNS. CDR3 in amino acids: CASSVGLEAFF. CDR3 nucleotide sequence: TGTGCCAGCAGTGTCGGTTTAGAAGCTTTCTTT.

This clone was seen once. The chain is built from TRBV9 and TRBJ2-2; no firm D call. Germline lookup yields CDR1 SGDLS and CDR2 YYNGEE. V lost 0 bases and J lost 4, with 16 bases in between. The CDR3 contains 17 residues. As DNA, the CDR3 is TGTGCCAGCAGCGTAGGATTCCAGGCTATTTCCACCGGGGAGCTGTTTTTT. Protein: CASSVGFQAISTGELFF.

The chain recombines TRBV5-4 with TRBJ2-3; 9 bases agree with TRBD2. The CDR3 length is 16 residues. From germline, CDR1 is SGHNT and CDR2 YYREEE (reference sequence). Losses at the gene ends were 1 base for V and 10 bases for J; bases not matched to a gene: 13. The CDR3 sequence is CASSLRPSGNNRAQYF. DNA for the CDR3: TGTGCCAGCAGCTTGCGTCCTAGCGGGAACAATAGAGCGCAGTATTTT.

The gene calls are TRBV5-4 and TRBJ1-2, with D perhaps matching TRBD1 (6 bases). The length of the CDR3 is 15 residues. V was cut by 1 base and J by 3 bases, with 13 bases left in between. CDR1 SGHNT and CDR2 YYREEE come from the germline V gene (reference sequence). CDR3 residues: CASSLTGGGYYGYTF. DNA of the CDR3: TGTGCCAGCAGCTTGACGGGGGGCGGGTACTATGGCTACACCTTC.

The chain couples TRBV10-1 to TRBJ2-4; 8 positions agree with TRBD2. V dropped 4 bases and J dropped 0; count of bases not matched to a gene: 2. Germline V gives CDR1 WNHNN, CDR2 SYGVQD (reference sequence). This CDR3 has 15 amino acids. The CDR3 DNA reads TGCGCCAGCAGTGCGGGAGGGACAGCCAAAAACATTCAGTACTTC. Translated, it gives CASSAGGTAKNIQYF.

The chain combines TRBV11-3 with TRBJ2-7; 7 bases agree with TRBD1. CDR3 length: 14 residues. Germline CDR1 SGHNT, CDR2 YENEEA. V dropped 1 base and J dropped 2; count of bases not matched to a gene: 2. The CDR3, as DNA: TGTGCCAGCAGCTTAGCGGGACAGACCTACGAGCAGTACTTC. It specifies CASSLAGQTYEQYF. The entire variable domain, with the rest obtained from reference TRBV11-3 and TRBJ2-7, is as follows: EAGVVQSPRYKIIEKKQPVAFWCNPISGHNTLYWYLQNLGQGPELLIRYENEEAVDDSQLPKDRFSAERLKGVDSTLKIQPAELGDSAVYLCASSLAGQTYEQYFGPGTRLTVT.

The chain joins TRBV6-5 to TRBJ2-1; a possible D gene is TRBD2 (5 bases). Germline CDR1 is MNHEY and CDR2 is SVGAGI. The CDR3 extends over 13 amino acids. The V end was cut by 5 bases, the J end by 14 bases, with 19 bases between. The DNA for the CDR3 is TGTGCCAGCAGTACTGGGGAGAGCCGTAAGGAGTTCTTC. It encodes CASSTGESRKEFF.

By share, this clone counts as medium-sized. The rearrangement joins TRBV10-1 to TRBJ1-1, with 8 bases matching TRBD1. J gave up 4 bases and V 2 bases, and 12 bases lay outside the gene matches. The germline V gene encodes CDR1 WNHNN and CDR2 SYGVQD (reference sequence). There are 17 residues in the CDR3. The CDR3 protein is CASSEPTPGGCSTEAFF. DNA of the CDR3: TGCGCCAGCAGTGAGCCGACCCCAGGGGGCTGTAGCACTGAAGCTTTCTTT.